The T cell receptor (beta chain) described here comes from a study of vaccination effects on CD4 cells after COVID-19. Study-wide results and caveats: Among infection- and vaccine-induced clones, marked clonal contraction occurred late after vaccination.

Using viral peptide pools, the ViraFEST assay grew out antigen-specific CD4+ T cells prior to sequencing. With 9 to 11 days of culture completed, CD4+ T cells were isolated. Infection with SARS-CoV-2 occurred in the person between March and December 2020, and PCR confirmed it. Every well housed two million PBMC, which grew in culture alongside about 11 IU/ml IL-2 and 10 ug/ml peptides. Generated by immunoSEQ multiplex PCR, the TCRdb table keeps only in-frame clones and is missing some. This sample has fewer than 40,000 clones; approximately 78% occur once, and the top ten carry around 30%. This CDR3 contains 15 residues. In regard to this clone: Its target is unknown.

The material was CD4+ T cells from PBMCs cultured with a peptide pool, obtained before COVID-19 vaccination. The chain joins TRBV21-1 to TRBJ2-7. TRBV21-1 is a known pseudogene. The source of this sequence is a human donor who had a prior SARS-CoV-2 infection. For the CDR3, the DNA is TGTGCCAGCAGCACCCGGGACGTATCCGTCTTAGAGCAGTACTTC. This encodes CASSTRDVSVLEQYF.